The subject of this entry is one T cell receptor (beta chain). This clone has only one observation. What this receptor recognizes is not known. Per-nucleotide qualities are absent, and no much larger clonotype sits a single base away. The data derive from a study of shared clonotypes between healthy human individuals (dated by TCRdb to about 2020). The study in broad terms: The cohort comprised two women and a few men aged 18 to 49 years. To increase sequencing depth and limit assay-specific biases, different laboratories used diverse techniques to prepare libraries and sequence TCR repertoires. Per donor, three plates each were used for CD4 naive and CD4 memory, two for CD8 naive, and one for CD8 memory. Between about 0.94 and 8.9 billion PBMCs per donor were obtained by leukapheresis. The study deeply sequenced blood TCR repertoires of about 5 healthy adults to estimate repertoire size and the extent of clonotype sharing between individuals.

The V and J ends are trimmed by 0 bases and 3 bases, leaving 12 bases between them. The CDR1 and CDR2 encoded by the germline V gene are SGHTA and FQGNSA. The CDR3, from cysteine to phenylalanine, totals 16 residues. The kept DNA is CDR3 alone, 48 bases in frame from the first base. Using the deep immunoSEQ assay, TCR CDR3 regions were amplified from genomic DNA by multiplex PCR. Extracted genomic DNA from each cell subset was spread evenly across all wells of several immunoSEQ 96-well plates, with each plate serving as a replicate. For sorted subsets, roughly 200 ng of genomic DNA, equivalent to 30,000 or so T cell genomes, went into each replicate PCR. The purified libraries were quantified using a Qubit 3.0 fluorometer, sized with a Bioanalyzer 2100, and then quantified again using the KAPA Library Quantification kit. Each immunoSEQ 96-well plate was sequenced on its own single-read 150-cycle Illumina NextSeq 550 flow cell. As for the original processing: Because only junctional sequences without quality scores were contained in the immunoSEQ output, filtering matching that applied to full-length reads could not be performed. Sequences were annotated with PyIR, a Python wrapper for IgBLAST v1.9, using IMGT germline references to assign V/J genes and CDR3. Reads were removed for weak V/J assignments (E-value above 1e-6), missing CDR3, stop codons, out-of-frame junctions, or ambiguous translated residues. V3J clonotypes were defined as sequences sharing the same inferred V gene, J gene, and CDR3 amino acid sequence. Percentage overlap between repertoires was computed as shared unique clonotypes divided by the size of the smaller repertoire. Repertoire richness was assessed with RTK rarefaction, the Chao1 estimator, and Recon v2.1 estimates of unobserved clonotypes. Generation probabilities were computed with OLGA for all TCRbeta clonotypes obtained by the gDNA method from a few donors. TCRdb limited this immuneACCESS table to in-frame rearrangements with V and J called. A share of clones is missing; checked studies link under half to unresolved V genes, and the rest is unexplained. V and J calls and clone size are as listed in that table; D and trimming were resolved from the DNA. The sample profile shows 950,000 to 1,100,000 clones; around 82% of them were found once. The top ten clones comprise more than 0.55% of the sample.

Overall study outcomes, separate from this receptor: Larger estimated clonotype richness was generally found for naive subsets than for memory subsets. Compared with non-shared clonotypes, clonotypes shared by all four sorted-subset donors had higher generation probabilities. Sharing across a few donors was observed for approximately 5% of naive CD4, over 3% of naive CD8, over 2% of memory CD4, and about 0.39% of memory CD8 clonotypes. Sampling was restricted to blood, and TCR repertoires in tissues likely differ from the TCR repertoires found in blood. Pairwise subsampling indicated that sequencing depth was expected to affect the degree of clonotype sharing among donors. Incomplete sequencing was indicated by rarefaction of sorted-subset datasets, despite the large sequencing depth. The genetic and exposure-history diversity represented was limited by the small number of donors.

The donors were healthy, HIV-negative adults who had no recently reported acute infections or vaccinations. Every donor was a Caucasian adult living in Nashville, Tennessee, USA. CD4+ T cells were enriched by magnetic negative selection; naive cells were then positively selected on CD45RA, and the negative fraction formed the memory subset. Blood was obtained by leukapheresis, after which PBMCs were separated by Ficoll-Histopaque density gradient centrifugation and cryopreserved in liquid nitrogen vapor phase. Analytical flow cytometry was used to check the purity and quantity of each magnetically sorted T cell population. Genomic DNA was isolated from each sorted fraction and quantified by UV absorbance on a Nanodrop 2000c.

Sequenced sample: memory CD4+ T cells from PBMCs. The cell subset or site label, read with the paper, signifies: CD45RA-negative fraction. The sequence was collected from a man younger than 35 in good health. Some clones in this sample may be carry-over from other donors' samples. Here the chain combines TRBV7-2 and TRBJ1-5, and possibly TRBD1, on 5 matching bases. The CDR3 region reads CASSLAPGRDNQPQHF. The nucleotide sequence is TGTGCCAGCAGCTTAGCCCCAGGGAGGGACAATCAGCCCCAGCATTTT. The variable domain in full, with residues beyond the CDR3 obtained from the reference TRBV7-2 and TRBJ1-5 genes, is GAGVSQSPSNKVTEKGKDVELRCDPISGHTALYWYRQSLGQGLEFLIYFQGNSAPDKSGLPSDRFSAERTGGSVSTLTIQRTQQEDSAVYLCASSLAPGRDNQPQHFGDGTRLSIL.